The clone carrying this TCR beta chain was counted once. The data originate from a study of blood T cell repertoires in COVID-19. The wider study: Spain, Italy and the United States supplied samples that represented acute and convalescent COVID-19. In each case, the material was cDNA or gDNA derived from T cells, B-cell-depleted T cells, or PBMCs.

The germline V gene encodes CDR1 SGHKS and CDR2 YYEKEE (reference sequence). The CDR3 totals 14 residues. The trim removed 4 bases at V and 3 bases at J, leaving 4 bases unmatched. TCRdb's copy holds only in-frame clones and misses some; the assay was immunoSEQ multiplex PCR. Among 150,000 or so clones, 75% to 85% were seen once, and the ten largest hold about a tenth. This chain links TRBV5-5 with TRBJ2-1, with 7 bases matching TRBD1. The sequence derives from a human donor in a cohort sampled during active COVID-19. Sequencing was carried out using peripheral blood. The DNA of the CDR3 is TGTGCCAGCAGCGGGGGACAGTACTACAATGAGCAGTTCTTC. Protein sequence: CASSGGQYYNEQFF.